The clone carrying this T cell receptor (beta chain) was seen ten or more times. Antigen unknown. The source of the sample is a study of T cell repertoires in cytomegalovirus infection. Overall study context: Public TCR beta signatures marked donors with CMV infection and the matching HLA. Findings of the study overall: Ex vivo responses were dominated by HLA-C-restricted CMV-specific TCR beta clonotypes.

TCRdb itself ran the reads through MiXCR, one entry per CDR3 protein. The top ten hold 10% to 13% of the sample, which has 450,000 to 600,000 distinct CDR3 sequences, around 11% seen once. Input material: PBMCs. This sequence was found in a human donor in good health (CMV status not recorded). Some clones in this sample may be carry-over from other donors' samples.

CDR3 protein: CASKPCGRPETQYF. The DNA of the CDR3 is TGCGCCAGCAAACCGTGCGGGAGGCCGGAGACCCAGTACTTC. The V gene is TRBV23-1, the J gene TRBJ2-5; TRBD2 matches at 8 bases. TRBV23-1 is designated an ORF whose function remains uncertain. The trim removed 7 bases at V and 5 bases at J, leaving 9 bases unmatched. The CDR3 length is 14 residues.